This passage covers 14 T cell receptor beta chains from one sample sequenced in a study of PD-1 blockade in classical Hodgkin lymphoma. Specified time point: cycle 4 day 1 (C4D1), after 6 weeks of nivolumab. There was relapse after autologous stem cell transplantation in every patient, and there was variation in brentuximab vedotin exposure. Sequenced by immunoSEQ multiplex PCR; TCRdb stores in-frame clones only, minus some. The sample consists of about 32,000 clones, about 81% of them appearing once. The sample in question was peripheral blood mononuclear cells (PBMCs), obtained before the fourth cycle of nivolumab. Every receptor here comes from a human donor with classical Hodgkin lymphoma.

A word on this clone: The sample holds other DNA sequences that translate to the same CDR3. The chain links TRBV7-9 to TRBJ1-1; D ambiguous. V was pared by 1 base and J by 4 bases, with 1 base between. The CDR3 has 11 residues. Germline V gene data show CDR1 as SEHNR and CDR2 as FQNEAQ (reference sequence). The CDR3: CASSLGTEAFF. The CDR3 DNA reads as TGTGCCAGCAGCTTAGGCACTGAAGCTTTCTTT.

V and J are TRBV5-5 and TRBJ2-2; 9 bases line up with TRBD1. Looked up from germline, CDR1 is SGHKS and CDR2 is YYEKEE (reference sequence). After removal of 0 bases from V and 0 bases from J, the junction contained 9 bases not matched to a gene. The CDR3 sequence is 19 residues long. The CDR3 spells CASSLVFGQGFANTGELFF. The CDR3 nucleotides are TGTGCCAGCAGCTTGGTTTTCGGACAGGGGTTCGCGAACACCGGGGAGCTGTTTTTT.

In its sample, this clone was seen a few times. Here the CDR3 DNA reads TGTGCCACCAGGAATTTCTACGAGCAGTACTTC. It is translated as CATRNFYEQYF. The rearrangement joins TRBV10-3 to TRBJ2-7; no reliable D call. Trimming removed 10 bases from V and 3 bases from J, with 10 bases in between. Per germline, CDR1 ENHRY and CDR2 SYGVKD. The CDR3 covers 11 residues.

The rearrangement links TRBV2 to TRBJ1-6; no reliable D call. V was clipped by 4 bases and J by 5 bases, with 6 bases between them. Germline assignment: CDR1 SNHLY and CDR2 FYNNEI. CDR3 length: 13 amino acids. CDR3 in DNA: TGTGCCAGCAGTGGCAGTCATAATTCACCCCTCCACTTT. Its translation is CASSGSHNSPLHF.

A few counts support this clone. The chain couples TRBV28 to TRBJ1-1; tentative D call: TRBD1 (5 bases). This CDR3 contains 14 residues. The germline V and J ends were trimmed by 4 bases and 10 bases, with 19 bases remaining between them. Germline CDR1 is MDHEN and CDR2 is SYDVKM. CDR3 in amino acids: CASSSYGTRYSAFF. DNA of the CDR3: TGTGCCAGCAGTTCCTATGGGACGCGGTATTCAGCTTTCTTT.

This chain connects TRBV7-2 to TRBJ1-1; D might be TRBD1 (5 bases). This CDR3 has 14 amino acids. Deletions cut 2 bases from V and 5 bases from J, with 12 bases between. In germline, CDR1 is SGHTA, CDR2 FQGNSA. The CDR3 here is CASSLSGGGTEAFF. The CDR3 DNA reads TGTGCCAGCAGCTTATCGGGGGGAGGAACTGAAGCTTTCTTT.

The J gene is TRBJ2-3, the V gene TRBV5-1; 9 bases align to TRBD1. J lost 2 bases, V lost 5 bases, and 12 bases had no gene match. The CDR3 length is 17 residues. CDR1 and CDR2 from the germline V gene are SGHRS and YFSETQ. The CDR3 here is CASRAGTGKGVTDTQYF. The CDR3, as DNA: TGCGCCAGCAGGGCCGGGACAGGGAAGGGAGTCACAGATACGCAGTATTTT.

The CDR3 protein is CASSIEARAAFF. In DNA form, the CDR3 reads TGTGCCAGTAGTATAGAGGCCAGGGCCGCTTTCTTT. The chain is built from TRBV19 and TRBJ1-1, with a tentative D call TRBD1 (5 bases). CDR1 is LNHDA, CDR2 SQIVND, per germline (reference sequence). The V end lost 0 bases, the J end lost 11 bases, and 10 bases lay between the germline ends. This CDR3 is 12 amino acids long.

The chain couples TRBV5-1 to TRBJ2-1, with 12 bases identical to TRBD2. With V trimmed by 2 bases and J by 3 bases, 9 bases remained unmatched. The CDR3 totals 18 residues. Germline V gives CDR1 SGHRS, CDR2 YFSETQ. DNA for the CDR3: TGCGCCAGCAGCTTTGGACTAGCGGGATGGTGGTTCTACAATGAGCAGTTCTTC. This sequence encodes CASSFGLAGWWFYNEQFF.

CDR3 loop: CASSPTPGLQETQYF. The CDR3 region has the DNA TGTGCCAGCAGCCCCACTCCTGGGCTCCAAGAGACCCAGTACTTC. The rearrangement links TRBV7-2 to TRBJ2-5; D remains unclear. V was clipped by 5 bases and J by 1 base, with 14 bases between them. Germline CDR1 SGHTA, CDR2 FQGNSA. This CDR3 is 15 amino acids long.

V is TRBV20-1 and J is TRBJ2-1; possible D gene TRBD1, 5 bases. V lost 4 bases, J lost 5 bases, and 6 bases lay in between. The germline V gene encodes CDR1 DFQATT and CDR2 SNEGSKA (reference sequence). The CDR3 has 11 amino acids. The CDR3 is CSAKTDNEQFF. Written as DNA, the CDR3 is TGCAGTGCTAAGACAGACAATGAGCAGTTCTTC.

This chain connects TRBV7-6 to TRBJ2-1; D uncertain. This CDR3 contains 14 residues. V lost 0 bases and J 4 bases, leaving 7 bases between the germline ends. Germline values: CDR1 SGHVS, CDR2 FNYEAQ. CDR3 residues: CASSLALDYNEQFF. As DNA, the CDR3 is TGTGCCAGCAGCTTAGCGCTCGATTACAATGAGCAGTTCTTC.

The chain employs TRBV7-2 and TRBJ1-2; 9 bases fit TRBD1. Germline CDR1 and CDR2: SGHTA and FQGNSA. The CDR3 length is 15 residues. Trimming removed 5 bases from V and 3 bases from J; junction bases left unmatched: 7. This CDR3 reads CASSPRTGDHYGYTF. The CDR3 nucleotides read TGTGCCAGCAGCCCCAGGACAGGGGATCACTATGGCTACACCTTC. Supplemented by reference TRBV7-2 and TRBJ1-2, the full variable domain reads GAGVSQSPSNKVTEKGKDVELRCDPISGHTALYWYRQSLGQGLEFLIYFQGNSAPDKSGLPSDRFSAERTGGSVSTLTIQRTQQEDSAVYLCASSPRTGDHYGYTFGSGTRLTVV.

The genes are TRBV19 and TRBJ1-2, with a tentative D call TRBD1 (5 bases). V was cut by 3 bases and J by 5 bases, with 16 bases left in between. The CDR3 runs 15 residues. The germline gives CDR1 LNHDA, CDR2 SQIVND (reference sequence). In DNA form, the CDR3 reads TGTGCCAGTAGTATCTCCGGGACCGCATGGTATGGCTACACCTTC. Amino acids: CASSISGTAWYGYTF. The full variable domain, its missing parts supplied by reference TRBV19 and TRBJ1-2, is DGGITQSPKYLFRKEGQNVTLSCEQNLNHDAMYWYRQDPGQGLRLIYYSQIVNDFQKGDIAEGYSVSREKKESFPLTVTSAQKNPTAFYLCASSISGTAWYGYTFGSGTRLTVV.